This T cell receptor beta chain emerged from a study of breast tumors, draining lymph nodes, adjacent tissues. TCRdb fed the multiplex PCR reads into MiXCR, producing one record per CDR3 protein. The table has about 200,000 distinct CDR3 sequences, less than 35% seen once. Samples came from axillary lymph nodes draining the breast cancer. The sequence came from a female donor with breast cancer. Some clones in this sample may be carry-over from other donors' samples. The sample consisted of axillary lymph node tissue.

CDR3 residues: CASSWGQGAYNEQFF. CDR3 DNA: TGTGCCAGCAGCTGGGGACAGGGGGCCTACAATGAGCAGTTCTTC. The V call is TRBV7-9, the J call TRBJ2-1; the match to TRBD1 covers 11 bases. V gave up 4 bases and J gave up 2 bases; unmatched junction bases: 1. The V gene's germline CDR1 is SEHNR and CDR2 FQNEAQ (reference sequence). The CDR3 is made up of 15 amino acids.